The 14 T cell receptor beta chains listed next were all sequenced from one sample in a study of shared clonotypes between healthy human individuals. Profiling relied on immunoSEQ multiplex PCR, and the TCRdb table lists in-frame clones only, not all of them. In the table there are 1.4 million or so clones, approximately 98.5% of which are singletons. Sequences were obtained from naive CD4+ T cells sorted from blood. The sample's subset: CD45RA+ positively selected. These TCRs come from a man under 40 in good health.

The rearrangement links TRBV2 to TRBJ2-1, with D unresolved. Trimming stripped 7 bases from V and 8 bases from J, with 12 bases between. Germline V lookup: CDR1 SNHLY, CDR2 FYNNEI. This CDR3 spans 12 amino acids. The CDR3 reads CASKSAWDEQFF. The CDR3 DNA follows: TGTGCCAGCAAGTCAGCTTGGGATGAGCAGTTCTTC.

This clone has a single count. Compared with germline, one end of the junction differs, possibly owing to a read error. The V and J genes are TRBV5-4 and TRBJ2-2; D possibly corresponds to TRBD2 (5 bases). The V gene's germline CDR1 is SGHNT and CDR2 YYREEE (reference sequence). The CDR3 is 16 amino acids. The CDR3 DNA reads as TGTGCCAGCAGTCCTCGGGGAGCTTCGAAGACCGGGGAGCTGTTTTTT. It codes for CASSPRGASKTGELFF.

V is TRBV10-3 and J is TRBJ2-6, with D possibly TRBD1 on 6 matching bases. The length of the CDR3 is 15 residues. Between the trimmed V and J ends, which lost 10 bases and 0 bases, there was a span of 13 bases. The germline V gene encodes CDR1 ENHRY and CDR2 SYGVKD. The CDR3 protein is CATGTTSSGANVLTF. CDR3 nucleotide sequence: TGTGCCACCGGGACAACTTCCTCTGGGGCCAACGTCCTGACTTTC.

This chain connects TRBV2 to TRBJ2-5; the D call may be TRBD1 or TRBD2 (5 bases each). Trimming shortened V by 3 bases and J by 1 base, and 15 bases separated the two germline ends. The CDR3 loop spans 16 amino acids. Germline loops: CDR1 SNHLY, CDR2 FYNNEI. The CDR3 sequence: CASSDPGTILQETQYF. In DNA, the CDR3 is TGTGCCAGCAGTGACCCCGGGACGATTCTCCAAGAGACCCAGTACTTC.

Note on this clone: Other nucleotide sequences in the sample specify the same CDR3. The chain carries TRBV2 and TRBJ2-5, with 7 positions matching TRBD2. V lost 8 bases, J lost 1 base, and 1 base stayed unmatched. CDR3 size: 12 residues. The germline V gene has CDR1 SNHLY and CDR2 FYNNEI. CDR3 nucleotides: TGTGCCAGCTCGGGAGGCCAAGAGACCCAGTACTTC. Protein product: CASSGGQETQYF.

V is TRBV7-2 and J is TRBJ2-1; 7 bases line up with TRBD2. Germline V gives CDR1 SGHTA, CDR2 FQGNSA. The CDR3 sequence is 16 residues long. V was clipped by 5 bases and J by 5 bases; unmatched bases: 12. The chain's CDR3 is CASSPLGLPLHNEQFF. The CDR3 DNA follows: TGTGCCAGCAGCCCCTTGGGACTACCCCTCCACAATGAGCAGTTCTTC.

On this clone itself: A junction boundary mismatches the germline segment, possibly from a read error. The chain is built from TRBV20-1 and TRBJ2-1; D not certain. Germline assignment: CDR1 DFQATT and CDR2 SNEGSKA (reference sequence). The CDR3 is 11 residues long. CDR3 protein: CSAGDSYEQFF. In DNA form, the CDR3 reads TGCAGTGCTGGAGACTCCTATGAGCAGTTCTTC.

This clone was observed a single time. This CDR3 is CASSLEMKGSYGYTF. The CDR3 DNA is TGTGCCAGCAGCTTGGAAATGAAAGGGTCCTATGGCTACACCTTC. The genes are TRBV5-4 and TRBJ1-2; D is ambiguous. The CDR3 totals 15 residues. V was trimmed by 0 bases and J by 4 bases, leaving 13 bases between them. The germline gives CDR1 SGHNT, CDR2 YYREEE (reference sequence).

This chain links TRBV27 with TRBJ1-2, with a tentative D call TRBD1 (5 bases). The CDR3 contains 15 residues. In germline, CDR1 is MNHEY, CDR2 SMNVEV (reference sequence). With 0 bases removed from V and 8 bases from J, the gap between germline ends came to 16 bases. This chain's CDR3 is CASSLSGRTTIGYTF. DNA of the CDR3: TGTGCCAGCAGTTTATCGGGACGGACTACTATCGGCTACACCTTC.

The chain carries TRBV7-1 and TRBJ2-3, with TRBD1 matching over 9 bases. TRBV7-1 is noted as an ORF with a role that remains uncertain. This CDR3 spans 14 amino acids. The V gene end was trimmed by 8 bases and the J gene end by 5 bases; junction bases not matched to a gene: 8. The DNA for the CDR3 is TGTGCCAGCTCAAGGGACAGGGTGGAAGATACGCAGTATTTT. Residues: CASSRDRVEDTQYF.

The chain couples TRBV7-6 to TRBJ2-7; D gene uncertain. The CDR3 extends over 16 amino acids. The V gene's germline CDR1 is SGHVS and CDR2 FNYEAQ. Trimming removed 2 bases at V and 2 bases at J, with 16 bases between. The CDR3 loop reads CASSLRSSQGPYEQYF. In nucleotides, the CDR3 is TGTGCCAGCAGCTTAAGGTCTTCGCAAGGGCCCTACGAGCAGTACTTC.

The V and J genes are TRBV2 and TRBJ2-2; no reliable D call. Germline lookup yields CDR1 SNHLY and CDR2 FYNNEI. V was pared by 4 bases and J by 5 bases, with 8 bases between. CDR3 length equals 13 residues. The CDR3 here is CASSAEYTGELFF. CDR3 DNA: TGTGCCAGCAGTGCAGAGTATACCGGGGAGCTGTTTTTT.

The chain couples TRBV19 to TRBJ1-1, with 8 bases aligning to TRBD1. The germline V gene has CDR1 LNHDA and CDR2 SQIVND (reference sequence). After removal of 5 bases from V and 5 bases from J, the junction contained 13 bases not matched to a gene. CDR3 size: 16 residues. CDR3 in amino acids: CASSSYHRQGSTEAFF. For the CDR3, the DNA is TGTGCCAGTAGTTCCTATCACCGACAGGGGTCGACTGAAGCTTTCTTT.

This rearrangement joins TRBV11-2 to TRBJ2-1, with D perhaps TRBD2 (5 bases). The germline CDR1 and CDR2 sequences are SGHAT and FQNNGV. Deletions cut 5 bases from V and 10 bases from J, with 12 bases between. This CDR3 is 12 amino acids long. Here the CDR3 reads CASSPPEAEQFF. CDR3 DNA: TGTGCCAGCAGCCCCCCGGAGGCGGAGCAGTTCTTC.